This T cell receptor beta chain originates from a study of beta chain features in type 1 diabetes (dated by TCRdb to about 2018). Study-wide context: Patients and healthy donors did not differ in mean age, gender distribution, total cell number or subset yield. A total of around 100 million sorted cells were examined across all samples, and RNA yield correlated strongly with the number of cells per subset. In the study, TCRB repertoires of sorted circulating CD4+ T cell subsets from recently diagnosed type 1 diabetes patients were compared with those of matched healthy donors. Regulatory and stem cell-like memory subsets were isolated from only 8 patients and about 8 healthy donors, whereas naive and central memory subsets came from all 30 or so donors. Study-level results and caveats: Naive, central memory and regulatory TCRB repertoires appeared more similar among patients than among healthy donors. At VDJ recombination sites, type 1 diabetes patients had fewer insertions and more deleted nucleotides, which implies abnormalities in thymic rearrangement. In all four CD4+ subsets, TCRB CDR3 length was moderately but significantly shorter in type 1 diabetes patients. PCR might favor shorter templates, but patient and control samples were amplified and corrected together, so any skew would affect both groups equally. Because small numbers of individuals were included in the HLA sub-analyses, any influence of HLA type on TCRB rearrangement was left unresolved. Because cDNA was sequenced instead of genomic DNA, activated cells with high expression could be over-represented, although the groups did not differ in activation or CD3 levels.

From each donor, a single peripheral blood sample of approximately 0.11 L on average was drawn into heparinised tubes. Using a panel that included CD45RO, CCR7, CD25, CD127, CD95 and CD27, naive, central memory, regulatory and stem cell-like memory CD4+ T cells were sorted on a BD FACSAria II. Purity was above 95% for every sorted population. PBMCs were isolated immediately by Lymphoprep density gradient centrifugation and stained directly without culture. So that batch effects would be minimized, each experiment stained and sorted samples in pairs, pairing one healthy donor with one patient. The germline V gene yields SGHTA for CDR1 and FQGNSA for CDR2. From cysteine to phenylalanine, the CDR3 is 13 amino acids long. Here the CDR3 DNA is all that survives: 39 bases in frame from base 1. The V and J ends are trimmed by 4 bases and 4 bases, leaving 10 bases between them. The High Capacity cDNA Reverse Transcription Kit was used to reverse transcribe all of the isolated RNA, meaning that expressed TCRB transcripts were what got sequenced. Deep immunoSEQ sequencing was applied to naive, central memory and regulatory T cell samples, giving an average of roughly 3.5 million total reads per sample. Sorted cells were lysed in RLT buffer, and RNA was extracted using DNase-treated RNeasy Micro or Mini kits according to cell number. Each cell subset was processed on its own to prevent cross-contamination, while patient and healthy donor samples were processed together. Using the immunoSEQ multiplex PCR, TCRB sequences were amplified from cDNA into 87-bp fragments spanning the CDR3 region. Sequencing of the amplicons was done on the Illumina HiSeq platform. In the source study's methods: Synthetic template baselines were used to correct PCR bias computationally, reads within Hamming distance 2 were collapsed together, and singletons that could not be merged were discarded. By aligning reads against IMGT, V, D and J genes, CDR3 length, and insertions or deletions at six rearrangement sites were assigned. Within each subset, clonotype counts were normalized to the number of sorted cells before true diversity and Gini coefficients were calculated with the tcR R package. The overlap coefficient, calculated on TCRB nucleotide sequences, was used to measure repertoire sharing. Out-of-frame TCRB sequences from naive cells were analyzed to stand in for the pre-selection repertoire. The table was pulled from immuneACCESS by TCRdb, which kept in-frame rearrangements only. Such tables lose some clones; where checked, under half of the loss comes from unresolved V genes, and the rest has no known cause. V and J calls and clone size are those listed in that table; D and trimming were worked out from the DNA. The sample includes hundreds of thousands of clones, with 11% to 15% observed a single time. Together, the top ten hold approximately 0.039% of the sample.

As regards this clone: Its specific antigen is unknown. No base qualities exist here, and no much larger clone lies one base off it.

This receptor was identified in a man aged 18 to 29 with type 1 diabetes. This chain is built from TRBV7-2 and TRBJ2-5, with no confidently assigned D gene. Sequencing was carried out using naive CD4+ T cells from blood. Interpreted using the paper, the cell subset or site label stands for: true naive CD4+ T cells. The DNA sequence is as follows: TGTGCCAGCAGCTGGATGGAGAGAGAGACCCAGTACTTC. Translated, it gives CASSWMERETQYF. Reference TRBV7-2 and TRBJ2-5 genes cover what lies past the CDR3, so the full variable domain is GAGVSQSPSNKVTEKGKDVELRCDPISGHTALYWYRQSLGQGLEFLIYFQGNSAPDKSGLPSDRFSAERTGGSVSTLTIQRTQQEDSAVYLCASSWMERETQYFGPGTRLLVL.